This entry is about one TCR beta chain. Its antigen is currently not known. There are no base qualities to consult, and no much larger clone falls within one base. The data stem from a study of CD8+ T cells in alopecia areata (dated by TCRdb to between 2018 and 2020). For context, the study as a whole: Treated patients were enrolled in an open-label pilot trial of oral tofacitinib at 5 to 10 mg twice daily for moderate-to-severe alopecia areata. Patients received tofacitinib for 6 to 18 months and were then followed off drug for 6 months to check for delayed response and recurrence. For the treated patients, the SALT score, which quantifies what percentage of scalp surface area is affected, served as the measure of disease severity. High-throughput TCRbeta sequencing was used to examine T cell clonal expansion in alopecia areata in both the C3H/HeJ mouse model and human patients. Scalp tissue and sorted CD4+ and CD8+ peripheral blood T cells from patchy and totalis/universalis alopecia areata patients and from healthy controls were covered by human TCRbeta sequencing. Biopsies were taken from tofacitinib-treated patients at baseline and at 4 and 24 weeks of treatment, and a later scalp biopsy was taken in several of the tofacitinib-treated patients. Clonality in the scalp was compared among normal scalp (n=4), patchy alopecia areata scalp (n=8), and alopecia totalis/universalis scalp (n=8). The RNA source kit depended on sample type: the PAXgene miRNA kit for fixed scalp, the miRNeasy kit for PBMCs, and the RNeasy kit for mouse skin. Amplification of TCRbeta CDR3 regions was done by immunoSEQ multiplex PCR using 35 Vbeta forward primers and 13 Jbeta reverse primers. Study-wide conclusions, independent of this receptor: Because the treated cohort was small and had just a single nonresponder, larger studies are needed to establish links between baseline CD8+ expansion and response. Resident alphabeta T cells in normal human skin are also sequenced, complicating scalp TCR repertoire analysis, unlike mouse skin dominated by gammadelta T cells. TCR sequences shared between patients were less clear than in mice, possibly partly because of HLA diversity in the patient population. Lesional scalp, especially in alopecia totalis/universalis, showed higher clonality and more expanded CD8+ clones than normal scalp, suggesting antigenic drive. Tofacitinib significantly decreased scalp clonality and the number of expanded CD8+ clones among the top 100 scalp clones. Many expanded lesional clones were found to persist in scalp and blood during tofacitinib treatment, and relapse after treatment cessation may be partly explained by this persistence.

The treatment or condition label here, explained by the study, means: oral pan-JAK inhibitor, 5-10 mg twice daily. From alopecia areata patients, peripheral blood was collected along with lesional scalp punch biopsies. PBMCs were isolated by density centrifugation and stained for CD3, CD4 and CD8, and CD4+ and CD8+ T cells were sorted on a FACSAria. V loses 2 bases of germline sequence and J loses 4 bases, and the interval between the two ends is 6 bases. CDR1 MNHEY and CDR2 SVGAGI were looked up in the germline V gene. Its CDR3 holds 12 amino acids, cysteine through phenylalanine. Just CDR3 DNA is preserved here, 36 bases in frame from base 1. The protocol used for the library was the immunoSEQ multiplex PCR assay. For TCR sequencing, RNA was extracted from every sample and reverse transcribed into cDNA to serve as template. First-strand cDNA was synthesized with SuperScript III using a 2:1 mix of oligo-dT and random hexamers. Amplification bias was assessed with a synthetic immune receptor repertoire, and residual bias was removed computationally. The study's own analysis went as follows. After raw reads were preprocessed to remove errors, the CDR3 was defined following IMGT conventions as running from the conserved cysteine to phenylalanine. Clonality was calculated as 1 minus Shannon entropy normalized by log2 of the number of productive unique TCRs. Whether scalp clones were CD4 or CD8 was inferred by matching scalp TCRbeta sequences against CD4 and CD8 repertoires sorted from blood. TCRdb retrieved this table from immuneACCESS and kept in-frame rearrangements only. Not all clones are present; in checked studies, unresolved V genes account for under half, and no reason is known for the remainder. The V and J calls and the clone size are those of that table, but D and trimming were determined from the DNA. A total of a few hundred thousand clones appear in this sample, 30% to 40% of them only once. The biggest ten clones account for roughly 0.45% of the sample.

Sample: CD4+ T cells sorted from blood, taken around week 34, from a patient treated with tofacitinib. The receptor comes from a human donor with alopecia areata. Here the chain combines TRBV6-5 and TRBJ2-7, with no confident D gene call. The DNA reads as follows: TGTGCCAGCAGTTACGACCGATACGAGCAGTACTTC. Its coded protein is CASSYDRYEQYF.